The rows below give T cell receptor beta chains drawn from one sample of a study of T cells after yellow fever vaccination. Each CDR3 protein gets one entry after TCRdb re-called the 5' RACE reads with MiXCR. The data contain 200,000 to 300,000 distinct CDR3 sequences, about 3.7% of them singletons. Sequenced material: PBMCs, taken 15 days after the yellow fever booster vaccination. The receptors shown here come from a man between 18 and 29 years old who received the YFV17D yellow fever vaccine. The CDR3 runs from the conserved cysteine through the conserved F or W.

CDR3aa: CASSKGTSGHTGELFF
j_gene: TRBJ2-2
v_gene: TRBV7-8

CDR3aa: CASSPGTVLNTEAFF
j_gene: TRBJ1-1
v_gene: TRBV5-1

CDR3aa: CASSHQEVLGANVLTF
j_gene: TRBJ2-6
v_gene: TRBV12-3/TRBV12-4

CDR3aa: CASSSEGARNTGELFF
j_gene: TRBJ2-2
v_gene: TRBV7-2

CDR3aa: CASSDRADEQFF
j_gene: TRBJ2-1
v_gene: TRBV12-3/TRBV12-4

CDR3aa: CASSLAPTGAYEQYF
j_gene: TRBJ2-7
v_gene: TRBV7-6

CDR3aa: CASSEGSGNTIYF
j_gene: TRBJ1-3
v_gene: TRBV2

CDR3aa: CASTLRQGVTDTQYF
j_gene: TRBJ2-3
v_gene: TRBV12-3/TRBV12-4

CDR3aa: CASSWYRDYGYTF
j_gene: TRBJ1-2
v_gene: TRBV5-4

CDR3aa: CATSRAGGSGYTF
j_gene: TRBJ1-2
v_gene: TRBV24-1

CDR3aa: CASSTARLAGGGTQYF
j_gene: TRBJ2-5
v_gene: TRBV5-1

CDR3aa: CASSLFFRRTGELFF
j_gene: TRBJ2-2
v_gene: TRBV12-3/TRBV12-4

CDR3aa: CASSQAITGAYGYTF
j_gene: TRBJ1-2
v_gene: TRBV4-1

CDR3aa: CASSIDSLWTPLHF
j_gene: TRBJ1-6
v_gene: TRBV5-4

CDR3aa: CASSLRGGAPDTQYF
j_gene: TRBJ2-3
v_gene: TRBV7-2

CDR3aa: CASSPRTGADTQYF
j_gene: TRBJ2-3
v_gene: TRBV4-2

CDR3aa: CASSLSSYSNQPQHF
j_gene: TRBJ1-5
v_gene: TRBV7-8

CDR3aa: CASSVSAGANGYTF
j_gene: TRBJ1-2
v_gene: TRBV5-1

CDR3aa: CASRFAAGPSTDTQYF
j_gene: TRBJ2-3
v_gene: TRBV7-6

CDR3aa: CASTVDRVGTQYF
j_gene: TRBJ2-3
v_gene: TRBV12-3/TRBV12-4

CDR3aa: CASSRDRVGEAFF
j_gene: TRBJ1-1
v_gene: TRBV4-3

CDR3aa: CASSNGGTDTQYF
j_gene: TRBJ2-3
v_gene: TRBV5-1